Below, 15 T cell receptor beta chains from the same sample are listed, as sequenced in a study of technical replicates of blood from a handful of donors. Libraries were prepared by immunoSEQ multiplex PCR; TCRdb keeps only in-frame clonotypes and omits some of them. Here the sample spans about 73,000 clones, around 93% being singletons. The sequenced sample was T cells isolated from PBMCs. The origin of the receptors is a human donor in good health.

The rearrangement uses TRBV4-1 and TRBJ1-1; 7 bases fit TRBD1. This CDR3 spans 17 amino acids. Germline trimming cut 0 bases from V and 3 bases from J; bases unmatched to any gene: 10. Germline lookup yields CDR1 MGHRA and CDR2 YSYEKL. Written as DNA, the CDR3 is TGCGCCAGCAGCCAAGATTTAACAGGGGCTTCTTACACTGAAGCTTTCTTT. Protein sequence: CASSQDLTGASYTEAFF.

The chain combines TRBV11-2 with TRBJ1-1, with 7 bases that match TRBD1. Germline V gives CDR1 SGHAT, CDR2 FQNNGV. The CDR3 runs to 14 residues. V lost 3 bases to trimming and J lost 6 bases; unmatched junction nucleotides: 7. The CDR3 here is CASSFTGVGAEAFF. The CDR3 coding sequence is TGTGCCAGCAGCTTTACAGGGGTTGGGGCTGAAGCTTTCTTT.

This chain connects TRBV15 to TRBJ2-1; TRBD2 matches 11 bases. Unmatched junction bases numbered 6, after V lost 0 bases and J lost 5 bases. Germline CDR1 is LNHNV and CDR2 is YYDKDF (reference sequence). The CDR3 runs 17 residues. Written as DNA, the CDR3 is TGTGCCACCAGCAGAGATTCCCGACTAGCGGGGAACAATGAGCAGTTCTTC. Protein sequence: CATSRDSRLAGNNEQFF.

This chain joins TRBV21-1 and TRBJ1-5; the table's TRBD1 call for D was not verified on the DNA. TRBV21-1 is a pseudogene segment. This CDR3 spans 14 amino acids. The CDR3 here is CASSTRDTNQPQHF. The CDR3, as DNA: TGTGCCAGCAGCACCCGGGACACTAATCAGCCCCAGCATTTT.

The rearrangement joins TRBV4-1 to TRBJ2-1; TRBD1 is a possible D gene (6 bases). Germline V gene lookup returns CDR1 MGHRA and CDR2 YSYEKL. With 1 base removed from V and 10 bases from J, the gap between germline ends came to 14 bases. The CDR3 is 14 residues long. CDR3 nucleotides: TGCGCCAGCAGCCAAGCAGGTGGGGGCGACGAGCAGTTCTTC. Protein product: CASSQAGGGDEQFF.

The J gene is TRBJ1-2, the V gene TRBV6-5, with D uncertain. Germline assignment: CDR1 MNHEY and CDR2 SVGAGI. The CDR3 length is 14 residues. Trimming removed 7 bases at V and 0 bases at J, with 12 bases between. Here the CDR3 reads CASNQPGSNYGYTF. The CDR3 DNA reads TGTGCCAGCAACCAACCAGGTTCTAACTATGGCTACACCTTC.

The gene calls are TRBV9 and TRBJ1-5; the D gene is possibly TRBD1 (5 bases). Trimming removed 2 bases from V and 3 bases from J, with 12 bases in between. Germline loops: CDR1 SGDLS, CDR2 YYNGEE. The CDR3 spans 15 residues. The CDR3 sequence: CASSVRSGYNQPQHF. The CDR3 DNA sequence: TGTGCCAGCAGCGTCAGGTCAGGGTACAATCAGCCCCAGCATTTT.

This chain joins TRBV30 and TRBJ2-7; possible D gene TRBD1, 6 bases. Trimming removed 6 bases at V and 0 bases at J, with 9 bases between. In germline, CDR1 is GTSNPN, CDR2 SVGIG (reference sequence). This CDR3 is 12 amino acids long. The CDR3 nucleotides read TGTGCCTGCGGACAGAACTCCTACGAGCAGTACTTC. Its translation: CACGQNSYEQYF.

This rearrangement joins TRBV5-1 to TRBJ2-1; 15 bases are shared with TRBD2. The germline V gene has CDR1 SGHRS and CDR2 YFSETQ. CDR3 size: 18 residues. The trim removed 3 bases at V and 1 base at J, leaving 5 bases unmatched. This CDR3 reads CASSSGTSGGLSYNEQFF. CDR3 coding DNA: TGCGCCAGCAGCTCCGGGACTAGCGGGGGGCTTTCCTACAATGAGCAGTTCTTC.

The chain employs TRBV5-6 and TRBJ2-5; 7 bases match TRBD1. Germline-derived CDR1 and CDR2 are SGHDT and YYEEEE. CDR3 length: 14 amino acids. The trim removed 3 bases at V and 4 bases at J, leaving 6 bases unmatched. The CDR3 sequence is CASSSYRGPETQYF. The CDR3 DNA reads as TGTGCCAGCAGCTCTTACAGGGGACCAGAGACCCAGTACTTC. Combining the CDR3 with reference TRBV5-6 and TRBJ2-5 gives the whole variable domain DAGVTQSPTHLIKTRGQQVTLRCSPKSGHDTVSWYQQALGQGPQFIFQYYEEEERQRGNFPDRFSGHQFPNYSSELNVNALLLGDSALYLCASSSYRGPETQYFGPGTRLLVL.

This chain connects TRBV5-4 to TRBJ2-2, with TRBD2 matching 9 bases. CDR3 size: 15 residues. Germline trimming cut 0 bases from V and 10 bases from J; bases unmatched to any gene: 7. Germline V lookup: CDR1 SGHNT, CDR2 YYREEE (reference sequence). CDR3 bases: TGTGCCAGCAGCTTGGAGCGGGAGGTCGGATCGGAGCTGTTTTTT. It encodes CASSLEREVGSELFF.

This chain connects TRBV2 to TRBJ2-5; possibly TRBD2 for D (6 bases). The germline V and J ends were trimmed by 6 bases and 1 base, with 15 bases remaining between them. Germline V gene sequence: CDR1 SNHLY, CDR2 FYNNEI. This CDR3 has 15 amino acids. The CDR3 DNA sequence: TGTGCCAGCAGGACCGGGATGGGGGGCCAAGAGACCCAGTACTTC. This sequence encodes CASRTGMGGQETQYF.

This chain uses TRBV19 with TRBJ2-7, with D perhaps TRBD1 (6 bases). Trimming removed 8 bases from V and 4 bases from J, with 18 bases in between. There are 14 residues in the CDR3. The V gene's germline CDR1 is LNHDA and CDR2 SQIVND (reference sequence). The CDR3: CASAFGPGAYEQYF. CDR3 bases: TGTGCCAGTGCTTTCGGTCCAGGGGCTTACGAGCAGTACTTC.

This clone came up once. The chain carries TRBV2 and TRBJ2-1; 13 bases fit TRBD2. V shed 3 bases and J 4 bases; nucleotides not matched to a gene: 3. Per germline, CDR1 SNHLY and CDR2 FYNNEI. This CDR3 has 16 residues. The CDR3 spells CASSDGLAGDYNEQFF. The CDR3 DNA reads TGTGCCAGCAGTGATGGACTAGCGGGGGATTACAATGAGCAGTTCTTC.

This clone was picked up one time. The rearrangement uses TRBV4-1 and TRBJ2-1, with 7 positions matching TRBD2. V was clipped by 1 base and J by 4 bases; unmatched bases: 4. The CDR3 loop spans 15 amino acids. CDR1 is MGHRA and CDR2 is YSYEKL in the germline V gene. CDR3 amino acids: CASSQVGGSYNEQFF. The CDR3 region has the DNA TGCGCCAGCAGCCAAGTTGGCGGGAGTTACAATGAGCAGTTCTTC.